The rows below give T cell receptor delta chains drawn from one sample of a study of γδ T cells in repeated Plasmodium falciparum infection. TCRdb reanalysed the multiplex PCR reads with CATT. This sample has approximately 53,000 delta-chain clones; over 1.5% occur once, and the top ten carry approximately 15%. The sequenced material came from gamma-delta T cells from blood. These receptors all come from a pool of human donors (malaria-infected and uninfected, not separated). Both conserved end residues are part of each CDR3. D genes are given only for firm matches. The size entry gives once, few, many or a size class.

d_call	cdr3_length	j_call	v_call	clone_size	cdr3_aa	cdr3_nt
-	16	TRDJ1	TRDV1	many	CALGDSLGYGPDKLIF	TGTGCTCTTGGGGACTCCCTTGGGTACGGGCCCGATAAACTCATCTTT
TRDD3	26	TRDJ1	TRDV1	many	CALGEAIGSLRRAFSRGIPYTDKLIF	TGTGCTCTTGGGGAAGCCATAGGCTCGCTACGTCGTGCCTTTTCCCGGGGGATACCGTACACCGATAAACTCATCTTT
TRDD3	23	TRDJ3	TRDV1	many	CALGESKPPLLGASSWDTRQMFF	TGTGCTCTTGGGGAGTCCAAACCTCCACTACTGGGGGCCAGCTCCTGGGACACCCGACAGATGTTTTTC
-	16	TRDJ1	TRDV2	medium-sized	CACDQCRPSKPDKLIF	TGTGCCTGTGACCAATGCCGCCCCTCCAAGCCCGATAAACTCATCTTT
TRDD3	25	TRDJ1	TRDV1	many	CALGGWAFLSNYWGITLSHTDKLIF	TGTGCTCTTGGAGGCTGGGCCTTCCTCTCCAATTACTGGGGGATAACCCTTTCTCACACCGATAAACTCATCTTT
TRDD3	21	TRDJ1	TRDV1	many	CALGERRLQYWGIPYTDKLIF	TGTGCTCTTGGGGAAAGACGACTACAGTACTGGGGGATACCCTACACCGATAAACTCATCTTT
-	18	TRDJ1	TRDV1	medium-sized	CALGERGPTIRGTDKLIF	TGTGCTCTTGGGGAACGAGGCCCTACTATACGGGGGACAGATAAACTCATCTTT
-	14	TRDJ1	TRDV2	many	CACDPGGDPDQLIF	TGTGCCTGTGACCCGGGGGGGGACCCTGATCAACTCATCTTT
-	17	TRDJ1	TRDV1	many	CALGEGFPLEYTDKLIF	TGTGCTCTTGGGGAAGGTTTCCCTCTCGAGTACACCGATAAACTCATCTTT
TRDD3	20	TRDJ1	TRDV1	many	CALGELVPYWGIHGTDKLIF	TGTGCTCTTGGGGAACTGGTCCCCTACTGGGGGATACACGGCACCGATAAACTCATCTTT
-	17	TRDJ1	TRDV1	many	CALGGFLQGITTDKLIF	TGTGCTCTTGGGGGCTTCCTACAGGGGATAACCACCGATAAACTCATCTTT
-	21	TRDJ1	TRDV1	many	CALGEPVLTPPWGPYTDKLIF	TGTGCTCTTGGGGAACCGGTCCTAACACCCCCCTGGGGACCTTACACCGATAAACTCATCTTT
TRDD3	21	TRDJ1	TRDV1	many	CALGEPDLHLWGIRRSDKLIF	TGTGCTCTTGGGGAACCGGACCTCCACCTCTGGGGGATACGGAGGTCCGATAAACTCATCTTT
-	24	TRDJ1	TRDV1	few	CALGEASFPNPPTLHSKYTDKLIF	TGTGCTCTTGGGGAAGCCTCCTTCCCAAACCCACCGACACTACACTCCAAGTACACCGATAAACTCATCTTT
TRDD3	21	TRDJ1	TRDV1	many	CALGERGPHYWGISLTDKLIF	TGTGCTCTTGGGGAACGAGGGCCCCACTACTGGGGGATAAGCCTCACCGATAAACTCATCTTT